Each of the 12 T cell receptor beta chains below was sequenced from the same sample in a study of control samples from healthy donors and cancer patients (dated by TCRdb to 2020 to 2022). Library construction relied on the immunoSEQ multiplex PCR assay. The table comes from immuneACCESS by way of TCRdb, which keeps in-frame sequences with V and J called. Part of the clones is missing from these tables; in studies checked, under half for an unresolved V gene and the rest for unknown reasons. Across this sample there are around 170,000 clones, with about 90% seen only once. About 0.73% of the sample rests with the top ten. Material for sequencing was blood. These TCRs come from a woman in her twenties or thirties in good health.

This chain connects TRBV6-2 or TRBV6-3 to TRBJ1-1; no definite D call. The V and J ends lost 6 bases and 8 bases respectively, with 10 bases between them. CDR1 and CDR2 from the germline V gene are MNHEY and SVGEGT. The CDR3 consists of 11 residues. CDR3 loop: CASSWASEAFF. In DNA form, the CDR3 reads TGTGCCAGCAGCTGGGCCTCGGAAGCTTTCTTT.

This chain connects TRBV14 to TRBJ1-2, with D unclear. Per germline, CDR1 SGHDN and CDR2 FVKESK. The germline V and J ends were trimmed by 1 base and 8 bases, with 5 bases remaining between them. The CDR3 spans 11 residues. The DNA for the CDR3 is TGTGCCAGCAGCCAAGGTTACGGCTACACCTTC. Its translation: CASSQGYGYTF.

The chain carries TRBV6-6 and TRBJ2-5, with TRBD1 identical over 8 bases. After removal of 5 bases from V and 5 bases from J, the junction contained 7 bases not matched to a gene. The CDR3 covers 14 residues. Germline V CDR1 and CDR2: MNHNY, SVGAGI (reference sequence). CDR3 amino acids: CASSNGQGVETQYF. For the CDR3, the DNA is TGTGCCAGCAGTAACGGACAGGGTGTGGAGACCCAGTACTTC.

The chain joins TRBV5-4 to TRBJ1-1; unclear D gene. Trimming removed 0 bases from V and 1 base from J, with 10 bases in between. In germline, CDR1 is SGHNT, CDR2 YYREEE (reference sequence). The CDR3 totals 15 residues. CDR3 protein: CASSLDQPRNTEAFF. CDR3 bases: TGTGCCAGCAGCTTGGATCAGCCGAGGAACACTGAAGCTTTCTTT.

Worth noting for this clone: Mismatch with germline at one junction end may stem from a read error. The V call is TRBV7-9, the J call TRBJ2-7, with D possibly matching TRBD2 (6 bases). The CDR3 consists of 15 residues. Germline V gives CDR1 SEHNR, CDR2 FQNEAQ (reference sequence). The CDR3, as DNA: TGTGCCAGCAGCTTAGCAAACGGGGACTCCTTCGAGCAGTACTTC. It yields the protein CASSLANGDSFEQYF.

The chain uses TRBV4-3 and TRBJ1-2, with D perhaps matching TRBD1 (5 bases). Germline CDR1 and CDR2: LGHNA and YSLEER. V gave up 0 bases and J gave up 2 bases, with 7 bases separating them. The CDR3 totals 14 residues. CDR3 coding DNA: TGCGCCAGCAGCCAAGATGACAGAAACTATGGCTACACCTTC. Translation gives CASSQDDRNYGYTF.

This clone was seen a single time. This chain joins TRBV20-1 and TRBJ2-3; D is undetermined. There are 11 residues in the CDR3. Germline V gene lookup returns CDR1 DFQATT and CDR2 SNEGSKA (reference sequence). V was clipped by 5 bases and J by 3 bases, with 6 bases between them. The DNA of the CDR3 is TGCAGTGCTTCGCTTACAGATACGCAGTATTTT. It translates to CSASLTDTQYF.

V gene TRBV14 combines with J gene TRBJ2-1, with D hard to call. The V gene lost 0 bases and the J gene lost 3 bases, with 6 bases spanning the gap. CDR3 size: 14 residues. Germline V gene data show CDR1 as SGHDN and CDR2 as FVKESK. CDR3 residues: CASSQDNSYNEQFF. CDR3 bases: TGTGCCAGCAGCCAAGATAACAGCTACAATGAGCAGTTCTTC.

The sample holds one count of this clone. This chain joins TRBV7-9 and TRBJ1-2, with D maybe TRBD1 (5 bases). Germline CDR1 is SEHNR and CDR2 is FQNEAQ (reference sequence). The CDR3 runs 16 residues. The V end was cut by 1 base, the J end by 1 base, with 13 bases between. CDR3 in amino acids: CASSLGPREVNYGYTF. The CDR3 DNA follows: TGTGCCAGCAGCTTAGGCCCCAGGGAGGTTAACTATGGCTACACCTTC. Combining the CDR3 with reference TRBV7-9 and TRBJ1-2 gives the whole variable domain DTGVSQNPRHKITKRGQNVTFRCDPISEHNRLYWYRQTLGQGPEFLTYFQNEAQLEKSRLLSDRFSAERPKGSFSTLEIQRTEQGDSAMYLCASSLGPREVNYGYTFGSGTRLTVV.

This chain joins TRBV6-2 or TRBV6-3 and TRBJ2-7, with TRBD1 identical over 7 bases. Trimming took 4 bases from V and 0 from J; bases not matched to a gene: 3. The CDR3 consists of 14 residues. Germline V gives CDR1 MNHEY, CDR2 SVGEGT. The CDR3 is CASSWGTDSYEQYF. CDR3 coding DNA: TGTGCCAGCAGTTGGGGGACAGACTCCTACGAGCAGTACTTC.

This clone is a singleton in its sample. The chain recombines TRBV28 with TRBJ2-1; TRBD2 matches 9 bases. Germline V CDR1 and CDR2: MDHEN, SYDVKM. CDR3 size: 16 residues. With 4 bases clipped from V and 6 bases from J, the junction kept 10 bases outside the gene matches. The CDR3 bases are TGTGCCAGCAGTTCATTAGCGGGAGAGGGGGCCAATGAGCAGTTCTTC. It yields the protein CASSSLAGEGANEQFF. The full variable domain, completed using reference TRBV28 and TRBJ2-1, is DVKVTQSSRYLVKRTGEKVFLECVQDMDHENMFWYRQDPGLGLRLIYFSYDVKMKEKGDIPEGYSVSREKKERFSLILESASTNQTSMYLCASSSLAGEGANEQFFGPGTRLTVL.

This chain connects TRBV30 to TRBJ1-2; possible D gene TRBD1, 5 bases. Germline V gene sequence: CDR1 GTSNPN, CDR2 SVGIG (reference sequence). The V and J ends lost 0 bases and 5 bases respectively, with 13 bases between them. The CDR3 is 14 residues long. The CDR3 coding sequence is TGTGCCTGGAGTGTACTCAGGGAAGGGTATGGCTACACCTTC. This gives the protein CAWSVLREGYGYTF.